A selection of T cell receptor beta chains follows, all from one sample in a study of blood T cells in healthy people across ages. TCRdb itself ran the 5' RACE reads through MiXCR, one entry per CDR3 protein. The sample has 650,000 to 1,000,000 distinct CDR3 sequences, around 45% seen once. The material sequenced was blood. These receptors originate from a man at least 80 years old in good health. Each CDR3 is given with its conserved first and last residue. D genes are given only for firm matches. A row's size may be missing; if present it is once, few, many or a size class.

clone size: -; CDR3 length: 17; D gene: TRBD2; J gene: TRBJ2-7; V gene: TRBV6-5; CDR3 DNA: TGTGCCAGCAGTTGGCCGACTAGGAGCGGGAGTACATACGAGCAGTACTTC; CDR3 protein: CASSWPTRSGSTYEQYF
clone size: -; CDR3 length: 15; D gene: -; J gene: TRBJ1-4; V gene: TRBV27; CDR3 DNA: TGTGCCAGCAGTTCGCGGCCAACCCCATATGAAAAACCGTTTTTT; CDR3 protein: CASSSRPTPYEKPFF
clone size: -; CDR3 length: 14; D gene: TRBD2; J gene: TRBJ2-7; V gene: TRBV10-3; CDR3 DNA: TGTGCCACTAGCGGGACAAGCTATACCTACGAGCAGTACTTC; CDR3 protein: CATSGTSYTYEQYF
clone size: few; CDR3 length: 14; D gene: -; J gene: TRBJ2-4; V gene: TRBV19; CDR3 DNA: TGTGCCAGTAGTGGAGTCTGGGCCAAAAACATTCAGTACTTC; CDR3 protein: CASSGVWAKNIQYF
clone size: -; CDR3 length: 14; D gene: -; J gene: TRBJ2-7; V gene: TRBV13; CDR3 DNA: TGTGCCAGCAGCCACGGTGGGAGTTACAATGAGCAGTACTTC; CDR3 protein: CASSHGGSYNEQYF
clone size: -; CDR3 length: 15; D gene: -; J gene: TRBJ1-4; V gene: TRBV28; CDR3 DNA: TGTGCCAGCAGTTTACGAGGGCAGGCTAATGAAAAACTGTTTTTT; CDR3 protein: CASSLRGQANEKLFF
clone size: -; CDR3 length: 10; D gene: -; J gene: TRBJ1-2; V gene: TRBV2; CDR3 DNA: TGTGCCAGCAGAACTTATGGCTACACCTTC; CDR3 protein: CASRTYGYTF
clone size: many; CDR3 length: 12; D gene: -; J gene: TRBJ2-3; V gene: TRBV7-2; CDR3 DNA: TGTGCCAGCAGCGCAGGGATGGATACGCAGTATTTT; CDR3 protein: CASSAGMDTQYF
clone size: few; CDR3 length: 16; D gene: TRBD1; J gene: TRBJ2-7; V gene: TRBV7-6; CDR3 DNA: TGTGCCAGCAGCTTAGCTGGACAGGGTAGCTCCTACGAGCAGTACTTC; CDR3 protein: CASSLAGQGSSYEQYF
clone size: -; CDR3 length: 16; D gene: -; J gene: TRBJ1-1; V gene: TRBV12-3/TRBV12-4; CDR3 DNA: TGTGCCAGCAGTTTGGGCCAAGGGAACTTGAACACTGAAGCTTTCTTT; CDR3 protein: CASSLGQGNLNTEAFF
clone size: -; CDR3 length: 12; D gene: -; J gene: TRBJ2-7; V gene: TRBV10-3; CDR3 DNA: TGTGCCATCCGGACCTACGGGAACGAGCAGTACTTC; CDR3 protein: CAIRTYGNEQYF
clone size: few; CDR3 length: 15; D gene: TRBD2; J gene: TRBJ2-7; V gene: TRBV7-3; CDR3 DNA: TGTGCCAGCAGCTCCAGCCTAGCGGGAGCGCGAGAGCAGTACTTC; CDR3 protein: CASSSSLAGAREQYF
clone size: -; CDR3 length: 16; D gene: TRBD1; J gene: TRBJ1-4; V gene: TRBV25-1; CDR3 DNA: TGTGCCAGCAGTGACTTCACCGGACAGGGCGAAGAAAAACTGTTTTTT; CDR3 protein: CASSDFTGQGEEKLFF
clone size: -; CDR3 length: 13; D gene: TRBD2; J gene: TRBJ2-7; V gene: TRBV10-3; CDR3 DNA: TGTGCCATCAGAGAAAGCGGGAGCGACGAGCAGTACTTC; CDR3 protein: CAIRESGSDEQYF
clone size: -; CDR3 length: 17; D gene: -; J gene: TRBJ2-2; V gene: TRBV12-3/TRBV12-4; CDR3 DNA: TGTGCCAGCAGCCCACTCACTGCGGGCGTGAACACCGGGGAGCTGTTTTTT; CDR3 protein: CASSPLTAGVNTGELFF
clone size: few; CDR3 length: 14; D gene: TRBD2; J gene: TRBJ2-7; V gene: TRBV18; CDR3 DNA: TGTGCCAGCTCACTAACTAGCGGGAACAACGAGCAGTACTTC; CDR3 protein: CASSLTSGNNEQYF
clone size: -; CDR3 length: 13; D gene: -; J gene: TRBJ1-2; V gene: TRBV27; CDR3 DNA: TGTGCCAGCAGTGACCGGATGAACTATGGCTACACCTTC; CDR3 protein: CASSDRMNYGYTF
clone size: few; CDR3 length: 16; D gene: TRBD1; J gene: TRBJ2-7; V gene: TRBV7-2; CDR3 DNA: TGTGCCAGCAGCCCCCATGGAGGACAGGGGGTGGTTAAGCAGTACTTC; CDR3 protein: CASSPHGGQGVVKQYF
clone size: few; CDR3 length: 14; D gene: -; J gene: TRBJ2-7; V gene: TRBV13; CDR3 DNA: TGTGCCAGCAGCCCTCCCCACTATTCCTACGAGCAGTACTTC; CDR3 protein: CASSPPHYSYEQYF
clone size: -; CDR3 length: 13; D gene: -; J gene: TRBJ2-1; V gene: TRBV29-1; CDR3 DNA: TGCAGCGTTGAGATTGGTCCATACAATGAGCAGTTCTTC; CDR3 protein: CSVEIGPYNEQFF
clone size: many; CDR3 length: 13; D gene: -; J gene: TRBJ2-3; V gene: TRBV19; CDR3 DNA: TGTGCCAGCAGTCCAACTAGCACAGATACGCAGTATTTT; CDR3 protein: CASSPTSTDTQYF
clone size: few; CDR3 length: 16; D gene: -; J gene: TRBJ2-3; V gene: TRBV4-3; CDR3 DNA: TGCGCCAGCAGCCCGCAGCATGATTCTAGCACAGATACGCAGTATTTT; CDR3 protein: CASSPQHDSSTDTQYF
clone size: few; CDR3 length: 16; D gene: -; J gene: TRBJ2-7; V gene: TRBV4-2; CDR3 DNA: TGTGCCAGCAGCCATATCCTACAGGGAGAGACCTACGAGCAGTACTTC; CDR3 protein: CASSHILQGETYEQYF
clone size: many; CDR3 length: 10; D gene: -; J gene: TRBJ2-1; V gene: TRBV20-1; CDR3 DNA: TGCAGTGCGGCTTACAATGAGCAGTTCTTC; CDR3 protein: CSAAYNEQFF
clone size: few; CDR3 length: 14; D gene: -; J gene: TRBJ2-7; V gene: TRBV5-1; CDR3 DNA: TGCGCCAGCAGCTTGGATGGGATCTCCTACGAGCAGTACTTC; CDR3 protein: CASSLDGISYEQYF
clone size: -; CDR3 length: 13; D gene: -; J gene: TRBJ2-7; V gene: TRBV7-2; CDR3 DNA: TGTGCCAGCAGTACGGACACGTTCTACGAGCAGTACTTC; CDR3 protein: CASSTDTFYEQYF
clone size: -; CDR3 length: 14; D gene: -; J gene: TRBJ2-4; V gene: TRBV28; CDR3 DNA: TGTGCCGGCAGAACACAGGGAGGCAAAAACATTCAGTACTTC; CDR3 protein: CAGRTQGGKNIQYF
clone size: many; CDR3 length: 17; D gene: TRBD1; J gene: TRBJ2-3; V gene: TRBV6-6; CDR3 DNA: TGTGCCAGCTCCGGGACAGGGGCTGGAACTAGCACAGATACGCAGTATTTT; CDR3 protein: CASSGTGAGTSTDTQYF
clone size: -; CDR3 length: 16; D gene: TRBD2; J gene: TRBJ2-7; V gene: TRBV20-1; CDR3 DNA: TGCAGTGCTAGAGATGGCCTAGCGGGAGGGCCGTACGAGCAGTACTTC; CDR3 protein: CSARDGLAGGPYEQYF
clone size: once; CDR3 length: 17; D gene: TRBD2; J gene: TRBJ2-7; V gene: TRBV20-1; CDR3 DNA: TGCAGTGCTAACCCGGGACTAGCGGGAAGCTCCTACAATGAGCAGTACTTC; CDR3 protein: CSANPGLAGSSYNEQYF
clone size: few; CDR3 length: 15; D gene: -; J gene: TRBJ2-2; V gene: TRBV12-3/TRBV12-4; CDR3 DNA: TGTGCCAGCAGACCGCGCGACAGCAACACCGGGGAGCTGTTTTTT; CDR3 protein: CASRPRDSNTGELFF
clone size: many; CDR3 length: 15; D gene: TRBD2; J gene: TRBJ2-3; V gene: TRBV4-1; CDR3 DNA: TGCGCCAGCAGCCAGGACAAGCGGGAGGGGAATACGCAGTATTTT; CDR3 protein: CASSQDKREGNTQYF
clone size: few; CDR3 length: 15; D gene: -; J gene: TRBJ2-1; V gene: TRBV20-1; CDR3 DNA: TGCAGTGCTAGAGATTACGGGAGTAGTAGTGATGAGCAGTTCTTC; CDR3 protein: CSARDYGSSSDEQFF
clone size: -; CDR3 length: 20; D gene: TRBD1; J gene: TRBJ2-7; V gene: TRBV24-1; CDR3 DNA: TGTGCCACCAGTGAGGGACCGGGACAGGGGGTCGGAGACCTCTCCTACGAGCAGTACTTC; CDR3 protein: CATSEGPGQGVGDLSYEQYF
clone size: -; CDR3 length: 15; D gene: -; J gene: TRBJ2-7; V gene: TRBV5-1; CDR3 DNA: TGCGCCAGCAGCTTGGCTACGGGAGAGGTCTACGAGCAGTACTTC; CDR3 protein: CASSLATGEVYEQYF
clone size: -; CDR3 length: 16; D gene: TRBD1; J gene: TRBJ2-7; V gene: TRBV15; CDR3 DNA: TGTGCCACCAGCAGAGATCTCGGGACAGCTACGTACGAGCAGTGCTTC; CDR3 protein: CATSRDLGTATYEQCF
clone size: -; CDR3 length: 12; D gene: -; J gene: TRBJ2-1; V gene: TRBV4-3; CDR3 DNA: TGCGCCAGCAGCTCCCGGAACAATGAGCAGTTCTTC; CDR3 protein: CASSSRNNEQFF
clone size: -; CDR3 length: 15; D gene: -; J gene: TRBJ2-3; V gene: TRBV4-1; CDR3 DNA: TGCGCCAGCAGCCAAGAAGGTGTTAGGGCGGATACGCAGTATTTT; CDR3 protein: CASSQEGVRADTQYF
clone size: -; CDR3 length: 14; D gene: TRBD1; J gene: TRBJ2-1; V gene: TRBV20-1; CDR3 DNA: TGCAGAGCTACCCGGACAGGGCCACCCAATGAGCAGTTCTTC; CDR3 protein: CRATRTGPPNEQFF
clone size: -; CDR3 length: 14; D gene: -; J gene: TRBJ2-3; V gene: TRBV5-1; CDR3 DNA: TGCGCCAGCAGCTTGCACGACGCGGTCGATACGCAGTATTTT; CDR3 protein: CASSLHDAVDTQYF
clone size: many; CDR3 length: 16; D gene: TRBD2; J gene: TRBJ2-7; V gene: TRBV5-1; CDR3 DNA: TGCGCCAGCAGAGGGGGACTAGCGGGAAACTCCTACGAGCAGTACTTC; CDR3 protein: CASRGGLAGNSYEQYF
clone size: -; CDR3 length: 13; D gene: -; J gene: TRBJ1-2; V gene: TRBV25-1; CDR3 DNA: TGTGCCAGCAGTGAGATAGAATCCAGGTACTACACCTTC; CDR3 protein: CASSEIESRYYTF
clone size: -; CDR3 length: 14; D gene: TRBD2; J gene: TRBJ2-1; V gene: TRBV29-1; CDR3 DNA: TGCAGCGTCGGGACTAGCGGAAGAGGGGATGAGCAGTTCTTC; CDR3 protein: CSVGTSGRGDEQFF
clone size: once; CDR3 length: 19; D gene: TRBD2; J gene: TRBJ2-1; V gene: TRBV15; CDR3 DNA: TGTGCCACCAGCAGGAAGGGGCGCCCGGGACTAGGGGACTACAATGAGCAGTTCTTC; CDR3 protein: CATSRKGRPGLGDYNEQFF
clone size: many; CDR3 length: 19; D gene: TRBD1; J gene: TRBJ2-4; V gene: TRBV7-2; CDR3 DNA: TGTGCCAGCAGTTTAACAGGGGGCTGGCAGGGCTCAGACAAAAACATTCAGTACTTC; CDR3 protein: CASSLTGGWQGSDKNIQYF
clone size: few; CDR3 length: 16; D gene: -; J gene: TRBJ2-1; V gene: TRBV18; CDR3 DNA: TGTGCCAGCTCACCACCGGGACGGACCTTATACAATGAGCAGTTCTTC; CDR3 protein: CASSPPGRTLYNEQFF
clone size: many; CDR3 length: 13; D gene: -; J gene: TRBJ2-7; V gene: TRBV6-6; CDR3 DNA: TGTGCCAGCAGTTACTCGGAGGCGCATGAGCAGTACTTC; CDR3 protein: CASSYSEAHEQYF
clone size: once; CDR3 length: 14; D gene: -; J gene: TRBJ2-1; V gene: TRBV27; CDR3 DNA: TGTGCCAGCAGTTTAGGTATCACCTACAATGAGCAGTTCTTC; CDR3 protein: CASSLGITYNEQFF
clone size: few; CDR3 length: 13; D gene: TRBD2; J gene: TRBJ2-7; V gene: TRBV10-3; CDR3 DNA: TGTGCCATCACCCTGGGACTAGAGGATGAGCAGTACTTC; CDR3 protein: CAITLGLEDEQYF
clone size: -; CDR3 length: 14; D gene: -; J gene: TRBJ2-2; V gene: TRBV20-1; CDR3 DNA: TGCAGTGCTGGAGGTGCTAGCAGCACCGGGGAGCTGTTTTTT; CDR3 protein: CSAGGASSTGELFF
clone size: few; CDR3 length: 15; D gene: -; J gene: TRBJ1-2; V gene: TRBV11-1; CDR3 DNA: TGTGCCAGCAGCCCGTTGGCGGTGGATTCGAATGGCTACACCTTC; CDR3 protein: CASSPLAVDSNGYTF